This T cell receptor beta chain emerged from a study of response to subunit inactivated influenza vaccine. Whole-study findings and limits: Each seasonal flu vaccination may recruit only limited new T cells, authors suggested.

The table lists this clonotype with a few counts. Its antigen is unknown. This CDR3 contains 15 residues. The V gene end was trimmed by 0 bases and the J gene end by 4 bases; junction bases not matched to a gene: 1. CDR1 is MNHEY and CDR2 is SVGAGI in the germline V gene. TCRdb re-called the RT-PCR reads with MiXCR, one entry per CDR3 protein. This table has hundreds of thousands of distinct CDR3 sequences, roughly 18% appearing once. The sequences come from PBMCs from blood, collected approximately 5 days after vaccination. The TCR comes from a man over 45 who received an inactivated influenza vaccine. The chain joins TRBV6-5 to TRBJ2-5, with 11 nucleotides matching TRBD1. CDR3 amino acids: CASSYSGTGGETQYF. The CDR3 coding sequence is TGTGCCAGCAGTTACTCCGGGACAGGGGGAGAGACCCAGTACTTC.